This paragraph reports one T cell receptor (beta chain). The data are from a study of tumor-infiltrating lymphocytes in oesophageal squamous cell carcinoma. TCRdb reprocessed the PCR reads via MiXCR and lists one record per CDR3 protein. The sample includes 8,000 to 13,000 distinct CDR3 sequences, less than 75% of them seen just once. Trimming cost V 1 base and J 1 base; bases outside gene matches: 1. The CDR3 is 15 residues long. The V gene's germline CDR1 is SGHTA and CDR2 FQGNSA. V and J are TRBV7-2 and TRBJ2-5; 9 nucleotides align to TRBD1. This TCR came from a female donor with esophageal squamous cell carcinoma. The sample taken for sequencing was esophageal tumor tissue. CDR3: CASSLGGQGQETQYF. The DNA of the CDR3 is TGTGCCAGCAGCTTAGGGGGACAGGGCCAAGAGACCCAGTACTTC.